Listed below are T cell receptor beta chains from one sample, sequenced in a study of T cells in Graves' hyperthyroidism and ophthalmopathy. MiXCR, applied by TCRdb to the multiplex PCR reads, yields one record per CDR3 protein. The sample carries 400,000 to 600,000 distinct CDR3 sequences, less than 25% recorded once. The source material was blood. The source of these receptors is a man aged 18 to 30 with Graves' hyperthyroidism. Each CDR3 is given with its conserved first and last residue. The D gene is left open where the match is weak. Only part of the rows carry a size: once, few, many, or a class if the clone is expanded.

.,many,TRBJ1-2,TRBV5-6,TGTGCCAGCAGCTTGTTGGCAGGGGCAGATTCTCATGGCTACACCTTC,CASSLLAGADSHGYTF
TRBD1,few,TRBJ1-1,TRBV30,TGTGCCTGGAGTCCTCAGGGGGCCACTGAAGCTTTCTTT,CAWSPQGATEAFF
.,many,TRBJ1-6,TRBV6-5,TGTGCCAGCAGTTACGGGTTTAGCTCCTATAATTCACCCCTCCACTTT,CASSYGFSSYNSPLHF
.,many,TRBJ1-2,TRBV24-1,TGTGCCACCCGGGGGGGACCGAACTATGGCTACACCTTC,CATRGGPNYGYTF
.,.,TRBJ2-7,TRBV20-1,TGCAGTGCTAGACCAGGGATTAGGGGCCCCTACGAGCAGTACTTC,CSARPGIRGPYEQYF
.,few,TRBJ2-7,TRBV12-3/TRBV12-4,TGTGCCAGCAGTTTACAGGCGCGGGGCGAGCAGTACTTC,CASSLQARGEQYF
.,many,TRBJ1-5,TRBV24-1,TGTGCCACCAGTGTGAGGGGTAATCAGCCCCAGCATTTT,CATSVRGNQPQHF
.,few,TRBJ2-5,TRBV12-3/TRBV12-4,TGTGCCAGCAGTTTAGGTCACGTAACAGCCCAAGAGACCCAGTACTTC,CASSLGHVTAQETQYF
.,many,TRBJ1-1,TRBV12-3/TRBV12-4,TGTGCCAGCAGTTTATTGGGGGGCGCGGGCACTGAAGCTTTCTTT,CASSLLGGAGTEAFF
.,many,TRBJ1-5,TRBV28,TGTGCCGTCAATAGCAATCAGCCCCAGCATTTT,CAVNSNQPQHF
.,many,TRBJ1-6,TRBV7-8,TGTGCCAGCAGCTCACTACCACAGGGAATAGGGGATTCACCCCTCCACTTT,CASSSLPQGIGDSPLHF
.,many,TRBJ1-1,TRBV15,TGTGCCACCAGCCTGGGGGGGAACACTGAAGCTTTCTTT,CATSLGGNTEAFF
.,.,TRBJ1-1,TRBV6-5,TGTGCCAGCAGTTACCGGCTAAAGTACACTGATGCTTTCTTT,CASSYRLKYTDAFF
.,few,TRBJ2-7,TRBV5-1,TGCGCCAGCAGCTTGGTACAGTTCGGTGAGCAGTACTTC,CASSLVQFGEQYF
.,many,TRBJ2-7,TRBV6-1,TGTGCCAGCAGTCCCCGGACTTCGTCACCGTACTTC,CASSPRTSSPYF
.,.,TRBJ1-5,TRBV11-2,TGTGCCAGCAGCTTAGCTATCGGGGGAGGTAGGCCCCAGCATTTT,CASSLAIGGGRPQHF
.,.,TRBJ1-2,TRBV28,TGTGCCAGTGAGTTACAGGGCGGCTATGGCTACACCTTC,CASELQGGYGYTF
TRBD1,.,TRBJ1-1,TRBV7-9,TGTGCCAGCAGCCCTGACAGGGAGGGTGAAGCTTTCTTT,CASSPDREGEAFF
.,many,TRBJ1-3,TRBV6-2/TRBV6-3,TGTGCCAGCAGTTACTCCAGGGGAGGTGGAAACACCATATATTTT,CASSYSRGGGNTIYF
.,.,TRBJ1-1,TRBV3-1,TGTGCCAGCAGCCAGGACATCCCGAACACTGAAGCTTTCTTT,CASSQDIPNTEAFF
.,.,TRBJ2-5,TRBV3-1,TGTGCCAGCAGCCAAGCACAGGGTGAAGAGGGGGAAGAGACCCAGTACTTC,CASSQAQGEEGEETQYF
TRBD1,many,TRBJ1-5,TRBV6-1,TGTGCCAGCAGTGAGGGGACAGGGGGCAATCAGCCCCAGCATTTT,CASSEGTGGNQPQHF
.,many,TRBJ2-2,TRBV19,TGTGCCAGTACGCCTACAGGGAACACCGGGGAGCTGTTTTTT,CASTPTGNTGELFF
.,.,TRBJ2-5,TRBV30,TGTGCCTGGAGTGTAAAGGGTTTGGAGACCCAGTACTTC,CAWSVKGLETQYF
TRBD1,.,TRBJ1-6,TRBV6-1,TGTGCCAGCAGTACCCGGGACAGGTATTCACCCCTCCACTTT,CASSTRDRYSPLHF
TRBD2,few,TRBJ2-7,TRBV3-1,TGTGCCAGCAGCCACGGACTAGCGGGGGGAGCCTACGAGCAGTACTTC,CASSHGLAGGAYEQYF
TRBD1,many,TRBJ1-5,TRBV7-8,TGTGCCAGCAGCAAGGACAGGCGACCTTACAATCAGCCCCAGCATTTT,CASSKDRRPYNQPQHF
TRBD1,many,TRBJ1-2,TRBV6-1,TGTGCCAGCAGTGCCCCGGGACAGGGTCATGGCTACACCTTC,CASSAPGQGHGYTF
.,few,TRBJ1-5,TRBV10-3,TGTGCCATCAGTCCCCGCCCGGAGGAGCCCCAGCATTTT,CAISPRPEEPQHF
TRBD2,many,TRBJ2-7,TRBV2,TGTGCCAGCAGTGGACTAGCGGGCTACTACGAGCAGTACTTC,CASSGLAGYYEQYF
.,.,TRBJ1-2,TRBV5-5,TGTGCCAGCAGCTTGGAATACCGCCCCTTGCGGGGCTACACCTTC,CASSLEYRPLRGYTF
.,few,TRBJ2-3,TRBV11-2,TGTGCCAGCAGCTTGGTGGTAGGAAGCACAGATACGCAGTATTTT,CASSLVVGSTDTQYF
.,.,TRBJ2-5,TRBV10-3,TGTGCCATCAGTCCCGGAGAAAGGGGAGAGACCCAGTACTTC,CAISPGERGETQYF
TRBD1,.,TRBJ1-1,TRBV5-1,TGCGCCAGCAGCTTGGACGGACAGGGGGGACCATTTGACACTGAAGCTTTCTTT,CASSLDGQGGPFDTEAFF
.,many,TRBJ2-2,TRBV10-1,TGCGCCAGCAGTGATCTCTTCACCGGGGAGCTGTTTTTT,CASSDLFTGELFF
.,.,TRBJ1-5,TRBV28,TGTGCCAGCAGTTTACTGTCGGCAGGCTCGAATCAGCCCCAGCATTTT,CASSLLSAGSNQPQHF
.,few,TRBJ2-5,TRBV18,TGTGCTAGCTCACTAAGGCAGGAGACCCAGTACTTC,CASSLRQETQYF
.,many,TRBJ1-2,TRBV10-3,TGTGCCATCAGTGAGTCACGGCCGCTCGGTGGCTACACCTTC,CAISESRPLGGYTF
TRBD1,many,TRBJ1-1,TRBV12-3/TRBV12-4,TGTGCCAGCAGTCAAACAGGGGGCGATGCTGAAGCTTTCTTT,CASSQTGGDAEAFF
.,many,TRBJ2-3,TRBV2,TGTGCCAGCCAGGGCCGGAGCACAGATACGCAGTATTTT,CASQGRSTDTQYF
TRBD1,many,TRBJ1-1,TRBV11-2,TGTGCCAGCAGCTCAACCGGGACAGTGAACACTGAAGCTTTCTTT,CASSSTGTVNTEAFF
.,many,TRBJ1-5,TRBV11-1,TGTGCCAGCAGCACATCAAAACCGGGCCTTTATAGCAATCAGCCCCAGCATTTT,CASSTSKPGLYSNQPQHF
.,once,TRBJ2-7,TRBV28,TGTGCCAGCAGTTTACGGGGGGCGGCTAAATTCGAGCAGTACTTC,CASSLRGAAKFEQYF
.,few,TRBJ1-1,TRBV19,TGTGCCAGTAGTGCTACTATGAACACTGAAGCTTTCTTT,CASSATMNTEAFF
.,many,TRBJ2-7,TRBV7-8,TGTGCCAGCAGCTTAATAGCCTACGAGCAGTACTTC,CASSLIAYEQYF